Listed here is a single T cell receptor beta chain. Germline-derived CDR1 and CDR2 are SGHRS and YFSETQ. This CDR3 contains 15 residues. The V end was cut by 4 bases, the J end by 2 bases, with 16 bases between. This specimen belongs to a study of shared T cell receptors in the human thymus. Some clones are missing from TCRdb's copy, which holds only in-frame ones; the method was immunoSEQ multiplex PCR. The sample holds 700,000 to 750,000 clones, 75% to 90% seen once. This sample also belongs to another study, concerning human thymus T cells. According to that study: Resections removed during corrective heart surgery provided the thymus tissue used.

Sequencing was carried out using thymocytes. This sequence was found in a girl under two years old with a congenital heart defect. The chain employs TRBV5-1 and TRBJ2-7, with D possibly being TRBD2 (6 bases). The CDR3 DNA sequence: TGCGCCAGCAGCCACACCCTCGGAGGGGCCTACGAGCAGTACTTC. It encodes CASSHTLGGAYEQYF.